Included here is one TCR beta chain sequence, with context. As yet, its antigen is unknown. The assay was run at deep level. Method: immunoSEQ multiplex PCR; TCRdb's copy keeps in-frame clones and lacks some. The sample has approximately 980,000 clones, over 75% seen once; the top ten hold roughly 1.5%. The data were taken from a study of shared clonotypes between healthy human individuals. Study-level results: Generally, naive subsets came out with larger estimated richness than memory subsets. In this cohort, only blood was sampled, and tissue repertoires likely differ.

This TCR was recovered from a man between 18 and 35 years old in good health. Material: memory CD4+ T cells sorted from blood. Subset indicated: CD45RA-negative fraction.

For the CDR3, the DNA is TGTGCTAGTGGCGGGTTCTCCTACGAGCAGTACTTC. Its protein is CASGGFSYEQYF. V gene TRBV12-5 combines with J gene TRBJ2-7; D not resolved. Between the trimmed V and J ends, which lost 6 bases and 0 bases, there was a span of 6 bases. The CDR3 spans 12 residues. Germline lookup yields CDR1 LGHNT and CDR2 FRNRAP. Full variable domain (rest looked up from reference TRBV12-5 and TRBJ2-7): DARVTQTPRHKVTEMGQEVTMRCQPILGHNTVFWYRQTMMQGLELLAYFRNRAPLDDSGMPKDRFSAEMPDATLATLKIQPSEPRDSAVYFCASGGFSYEQYFGPGTRLTVT.